The source of this T cell receptor beta chain is a study of identical twins. V lost 10 bases and J 3 bases, leaving 7 bases between the germline ends. This CDR3 has 11 amino acids. Germline CDR1 SNHLY, CDR2 FYNNEI. MiXCR, applied by TCRdb to the 5' RACE reads, yields one record per CDR3 protein. Of approximately 260,000 distinct CDR3 sequences detected, around 15% appear once; the ten largest clones hold approximately 8.8%. Study-level results: Partly confounded zero-insertion analyses could result from invariant MAIT and iNKT cells.

To note about this clonotype: The antigen is not known.

Sequencing was done on a sample of memory (CD45RO+) T cells sorted from blood. The sequence was obtained from a woman aged 18-29 years in good health. The chain recombines TRBV2 with TRBJ2-1; D uncertain. CDR3 protein: CATQDYNEQFF. As DNA, the CDR3 is TGTGCCACACAAGACTACAATGAGCAGTTCTTC.